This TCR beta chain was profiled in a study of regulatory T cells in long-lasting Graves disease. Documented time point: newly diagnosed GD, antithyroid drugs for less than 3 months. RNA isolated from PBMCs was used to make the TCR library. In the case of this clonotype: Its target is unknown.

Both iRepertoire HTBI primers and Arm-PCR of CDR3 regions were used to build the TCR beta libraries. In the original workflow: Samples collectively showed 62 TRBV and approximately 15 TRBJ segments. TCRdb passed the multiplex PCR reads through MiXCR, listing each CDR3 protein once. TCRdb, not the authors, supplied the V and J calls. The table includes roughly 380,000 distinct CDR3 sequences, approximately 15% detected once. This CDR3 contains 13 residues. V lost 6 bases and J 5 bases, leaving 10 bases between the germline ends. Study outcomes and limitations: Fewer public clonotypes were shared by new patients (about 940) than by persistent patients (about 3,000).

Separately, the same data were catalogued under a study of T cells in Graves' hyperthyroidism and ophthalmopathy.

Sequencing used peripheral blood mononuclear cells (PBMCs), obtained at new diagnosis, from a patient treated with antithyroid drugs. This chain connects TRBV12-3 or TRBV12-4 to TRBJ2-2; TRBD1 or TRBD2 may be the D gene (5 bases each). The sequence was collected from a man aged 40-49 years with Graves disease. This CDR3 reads CASRQGETGELFF. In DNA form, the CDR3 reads TGTGCCAGCAGACAAGGGGAGACCGGGGAGCTGTTTTTT.